One and the same sample provided the 26 T cell receptor beta chains below, sequenced in a study of human T cells and chemical hapten exposure. RNA extraction used unfractionated whole blood as the source of total RNA. The library labeled individual cDNA molecules by adding unique molecular identifiers to them. A single record per CDR3 protein comes from TCRdb applying MiXCR to the reads. The sample shows 95,000 to 150,000 distinct CDR3 sequences, around 9% of them seen only once. What was sequenced was whole blood. The receptors originated from a human donor in good health. Some clones in this sample may be carry-over from other donors' samples.

This sequence joins TRBV5-1 and TRBJ2-1; 14 bases line up with TRBD2. There are 19 residues in the CDR3. Germline CDR1 is SGHRS and CDR2 is YFSETQ. V gave up 4 bases and J gave up 3 bases; unmatched junction bases: 12. The DNA of the CDR3 is TGCGCCAGCAGCCAAATCGGGACTAGCGGGAGTGCGGGCTACAATGAGCAGTTCTTC. It encodes CASSQIGTSGSAGYNEQFF.

The V call is TRBV4-2, the J call TRBJ2-7; possibly TRBD1 for D (7 bases). CDR1 is LGHNA, CDR2 YNFKEQ, per germline. V shed 3 bases and J shed 3 bases, with 18 bases lying between them. The CDR3 is 16 residues long. The chain's CDR3 is CASSQEQGTSFYEQYF. The DNA for the CDR3 is TGTGCCAGCAGCCAGGAACAGGGGACTTCGTTCTACGAGCAGTACTTC.

CDR3 nucleotides: TGTGCCAGCGGACAGGGCATCTCTGGGGCCAACGTCCTGACTTTC. This gives the protein CASGQGISGANVLTF. The genes are TRBV19 and TRBJ2-6, with 8 positions matching TRBD1. Germline V gene sequence: CDR1 LNHDA, CDR2 SQIVND (reference sequence). V shed 9 bases and J 0 bases; nucleotides not matched to a gene: 4. The CDR3 is 15 amino acids. The whole variable domain, filled in from reference TRBV19 and TRBJ2-6, reads DGGITQSPKYLFRKEGQNVTLSCEQNLNHDAMYWYRQDPGQGLRLIYYSQIVNDFQKGDIAEGYSVSREKKESFPLTVTSAQKNPTAFYLCASGQGISGANVLTFGAGSRLTVL.

This clonotype was recorded a few times. The gene calls are TRBV29-1 and TRBJ2-2; a weak D match, TRBD2 (6 bases). The ends were cut back, 7 bases at V and 7 bases at J, with 13 bases in the middle. The germline V gene has CDR1 SQVTM and CDR2 ANQGSEA. This CDR3 is 12 amino acids long. CDR3 sequence: CSAPGSSGELFF. The CDR3 DNA sequence: TGCAGCGCCCCCGGGAGTAGCGGGGAGCTGTTTTTT.

Many counts were recorded for this clonotype. The rearrangement uses TRBV5-5 and TRBJ1-5; D is uncertain. CDR1 is SGHKS and CDR2 is YYEKEE in the germline V gene (reference sequence). With 3 bases removed from V and 5 bases from J, the gap between germline ends came to 15 bases. This CDR3 region has 15 residues. CDR3 sequence (DNA): TGTGCCAGCAGCTCTACCCCGCATTGGGATCAGCCCCAGCATTTT. As protein: CASSSTPHWDQPQHF.

This clonotype came up a few times. The chain joins TRBV7-9 to TRBJ2-5, with D possibly called TRBD1 or TRBD2 (5 bases each). Trimming cost V 5 bases and J 1 base, with 17 bases left between them. Germline V CDR1 and CDR2: SEHNR, FQNEAQ (reference sequence). CDR3 length equals 16 residues. The CDR3, as DNA: TGTGCCAGCAGCATTAGTCGGACTGGGGGCCAAGAGACCCAGTACTTC. Amino acid sequence: CASSISRTGGQETQYF.

The chain joins TRBV11-2 to TRBJ2-7, with D unresolved. Germline loops: CDR1 SGHAT, CDR2 FQNNGV. This CDR3 contains 16 residues. V dropped 0 bases and J dropped 3 bases, with 15 bases sitting between them. The CDR3 DNA is TGTGCCAGCAGCTTAGATCCGGCGGAGATGGGCTACGAGCAGTACTTC. It specifies CASSLDPAEMGYEQYF.

This clonotype was seen at least ten times. The V and J genes are TRBV11-1 and TRBJ2-7; the D gene is possibly TRBD2 (5 bases). The CDR3 spans 12 residues. Trimming shortened V by 4 bases and J by 6 bases, and 10 bases separated the two germline ends. From germline, CDR1 is SGHAT and CDR2 FQDESV (reference sequence). CDR3 coding DNA: TGTGCCAGCAGCTGGGAGCAACTCGAGCAGTACTTC. Translated, it gives CASSWEQLEQYF. Variable domain in full (rest from reference TRBV11-1 and TRBJ2-7): EAEVAQSPRYKITEKSQAVAFWCDPISGHATLYWYRQILGQGPELLVQFQDESVVDDSQLPKDRFSAERLKGVDSTLKIQPAELGDSAMYLCASSWEQLEQYFGPGTRLTVT.

Ten or more counts support this clonotype. The chain combines TRBV29-1 with TRBJ1-2; 7 bases are a match to TRBD1. The V gene's germline CDR1 is SQVTM and CDR2 ANQGSEA. The CDR3 has 11 residues. V was clipped by 3 bases and J by 8 bases; unmatched bases: 3. The CDR3 is CSVDRGLGYTF. CDR3 DNA: TGCAGCGTTGACAGGGGGTTAGGCTACACCTTC.

This clonotype was counted many times. The chain recombines TRBV29-1 with TRBJ1-2; the D gene is possibly TRBD1 (5 bases). The CDR3 loop spans 15 amino acids. V lost 4 bases and J lost 1, with 16 bases in between. Germline CDR1 and CDR2: SQVTM and ANQGSEA. CDR3 nucleotides: TGCAGCGTTGTCCCGGGACCGGGGTTTAACTATGGCTACACCTTC. This encodes CSVVPGPGFNYGYTF.

Ten or more counts support this clonotype. The rearrangement links TRBV3-1 to TRBJ1-3; the D gene is possibly TRBD1 (5 bases). This CDR3 has 17 amino acids. Trimming removed 2 bases from V and 1 base from J, with 15 bases in between. Germline V lookup: CDR1 LGHDT, CDR2 YNNKEL (reference sequence). In nucleotides, the CDR3 is TGTGCCAGCAGCCAAAGGCGGGGGTCTGATTCTGGAAACACCATATATTTT. This encodes CASSQRRGSDSGNTIYF.

The chain employs TRBV6-5 and TRBJ2-6; 8 bases agree with TRBD1. Germline CDR1 reads MNHEY; CDR2 reads SVGAGI. The CDR3 runs to 16 residues. Losses at the gene ends were 5 bases for V and 3 bases for J; bases not matched to a gene: 6. CDR3 loop: CASSPGGAHGANVLTF. In DNA form, the CDR3 reads TGTGCCAGCAGTCCAGGGGGCGCGCATGGGGCCAACGTCCTGACTTTC.

This clonotype showed up just once. This chain joins TRBV10-3 and TRBJ2-6, with a tentative D call TRBD1 (5 bases). Germline values: CDR1 ENHRY, CDR2 SYGVKD. This CDR3 region has 15 residues. V was pared by 2 bases and J by 3 bases, with 8 bases between. CDR3: CAISEQGSGANVLTF. The CDR3 DNA follows: TGTGCCATCAGTGAGCAGGGTAGTGGGGCCAACGTCCTGACTTTC.

There are a few counts of this clonotype. The gene calls are TRBV20-1 and TRBJ2-1; D is undetermined. Germline V lookup: CDR1 DFQATT, CDR2 SNEGSKA (reference sequence). This CDR3 has 13 residues. Trimming left V 2 bases short and J 4 bases short, with 9 bases between. The CDR3: CSARQVGYNEQFF. CDR3 DNA: TGCAGTGCTAGACAGGTTGGATACAATGAGCAGTTCTTC.

This clonotype was found many times. The rearrangement joins TRBV7-9 to TRBJ1-1, with 9 positions matching TRBD1. The CDR3 consists of 15 residues. Germline V gives CDR1 SEHNR, CDR2 FQNEAQ (reference sequence). V shed 5 bases, J shed 4 bases, and the junction held 8 bases outside the gene matches. CDR3: CASSLQTGGSTEAFF. In DNA, the CDR3 is TGTGCCAGCAGCCTACAAACAGGGGGCAGCACTGAAGCTTTCTTT.

This chain links TRBV21-1 with TRBJ1-2; TRBD1, the table's D call, was not compared with the DNA. TRBV21-1 is a listed pseudogene. This CDR3 has 15 residues. The CDR3 bases are TGTGCCAGCCGAACGACAGGCCTTTCTAACTATGGCTACACCTTC. This translates into CASRTTGLSNYGYTF.

This clonotype was seen ten or more times. This chain uses TRBV29-1 with TRBJ1-1; no clear D. Trimming took 4 bases from V and 4 from J, leaving 10 bases between them. This CDR3 has 12 amino acids. Germline-derived CDR1 and CDR2 are SQVTM and ANQGSEA. Here the CDR3 reads CSVVGSSTEAFF. CDR3 DNA sequence: TGCAGCGTTGTAGGGTCCAGCACTGAAGCTTTCTTT.

The chain employs TRBV27 and TRBJ2-5; 9 bases match TRBD2. CDR3 length: 12 residues. The junction had 4 bases not matched to a gene; V was cut back by 9 bases and J by 5 bases. In germline, CDR1 is MNHEY, CDR2 SMNVEV (reference sequence). This chain's CDR3 is CASRGGVETQYF. The CDR3 DNA sequence: TGTGCCAGTCGCGGGGGGGTGGAGACCCAGTACTTC.

This clonotype was counted ten times or more. The chain couples TRBV20-1 to TRBJ2-1, with D possibly matching TRBD2 (5 bases). The CDR3 length is 12 residues. Germline CDR1 reads DFQATT; CDR2 reads SNEGSKA (reference sequence). The V end was cut by 4 bases, the J end by 7 bases, with 11 bases between. The CDR3 protein is CSANRAGNEQFF. The CDR3 DNA reads TGCAGTGCTAACCGGGCGGGTAATGAGCAGTTCTTC.

This clonotype was seen many times. The chain links TRBV10-3 to TRBJ2-1; 10 bases are a match to TRBD2. Germline V gene lookup returns CDR1 ENHRY and CDR2 SYGVKD. The CDR3 runs 16 residues. V lost 4 bases to trimming and J lost 4 bases; unmatched junction nucleotides: 7. The CDR3 loop is CAISGTGTSAYNEQFF. Written as DNA, the CDR3 is TGTGCCATCAGTGGGACCGGGACTAGCGCTTACAATGAGCAGTTCTTC.

This clonotype was seen more than once but under ten times. The chain couples TRBV4-2 to TRBJ2-4; 10 bases align to TRBD1. Germline CDR1 LGHNA, CDR2 YNFKEQ. Unmatched junction bases numbered 9, after V lost 3 bases and J lost 4 bases. This CDR3 has 17 residues. CDR3 loop: CASSHWPGQGSKNIQYF. CDR3 nucleotide sequence: TGTGCCAGCAGCCACTGGCCGGGACAGGGGTCGAAAAACATTCAGTACTTC.

The chain joins TRBV12-3 or TRBV12-4 to TRBJ2-5, with D perhaps matching TRBD2 (5 bases). CDR3 size: 15 residues. V dropped 1 base and J dropped 3 bases, with 12 bases sitting between them. Here the CDR3 reads CASSLEEAPKETQYF. The CDR3 DNA reads TGTGCCAGCAGTTTAGAGGAGGCCCCAAAAGAGACCCAGTACTTC.

As to this clonotype: A much more abundant neighbour one base away suggests this may be a read error. Since no conserved phenylalanine or tryptophan closes the CDR3, a read error is the likely cause. The chain joins TRBV3-1 to TRBJ1-4, with a possible D match to TRBD1 (6 bases). The CDR3 sequence is 16 residues long. Germline V CDR1 and CDR2: LGHDT, YNNKEL (reference sequence). The V gene lost 1 base and the J gene lost 7 bases, with 16 bases spanning the gap. The CDR3, as DNA: TGTGCCAGCAGCCAAGTCGGCAGGGGAGGAGGTGAAAAACTGTTTTCT. It yields the protein CASSQVGRGGGEKLFS.

This chain links TRBV10-3 with TRBJ2-6, with TRBD1 matching 7 bases. Unmatched junction bases numbered 11, after V lost 10 bases and J lost 2 bases. The CDR3 consists of 16 residues. CDR1 and CDR2 from the germline V gene are ENHRY and SYGVKD. The CDR3 loop reads CATLAAGGTGANVLTF. The CDR3 DNA reads as TGTGCCACCCTCGCGGCAGGGGGAACTGGGGCCAACGTCCTGACTTTC.

This clonotype was detected ten times or more. The CDR3 sequence: CASSPYLTGIQETQYF. The CDR3 DNA reads as TGTGCCAGCAGCCCCTACCTTACAGGGATACAAGAGACCCAGTACTTC. This chain joins TRBV6-5 and TRBJ2-5; tentative D call: TRBD1 (6 bases). The length of the CDR3 is 16 residues. V was cut by 6 bases and J by 2 bases, with 19 bases left in between. From germline, CDR1 is MNHEY and CDR2 SVGAGI.

The rearrangement uses TRBV6-5 and TRBJ2-2; D may be TRBD1 or TRBD2 (5 bases each). The CDR3 loop spans 14 amino acids. Germline CDR1 reads MNHEY; CDR2 reads SVGAGI. The ends were cut back, 8 bases at V and 6 bases at J, with 16 bases in the middle. CDR3 sequence: CASVAPGSSGELFF. Written as DNA, the CDR3 is TGTGCCAGCGTGGCCCCAGGGAGTTCCGGGGAGCTGTTTTTT.